These 11 T cell receptor beta chains share one sample of origin, sequenced in a study of control samples from healthy donors and cancer patients. Profiling relied on immunoSEQ multiplex PCR, and the TCRdb table lists in-frame clones only, not all of them. This sample has about 43,000 clones; roughly 94% occur once, and the top ten carry about 24%. Material for sequencing was blood. Receptor source: a man aged 55 to 70 in good health.

The sample holds one count of this clone. V is TRBV7-2 and J is TRBJ2-2; D possibly corresponds to TRBD2 (6 bases). Trimming took off 7 bases at V and 1 base at J, with 7 bases between the two ends. CDR3 length equals 13 residues. The germline CDR1 and CDR2 sequences are SGHTA and FQGNSA. CDR3 protein: CASTSVNTGELFF. The CDR3 nucleotides are TGTGCCAGCACTAGCGTGAACACCGGGGAGCTGTTTTTT. The full variable domain, rest sourced from reference TRBV7-2 and TRBJ2-2, is GAGVSQSPSNKVTEKGKDVELRCDPISGHTALYWYRQSLGQGLEFLIYFQGNSAPDKSGLPSDRFSAERTGGSVSTLTIQRTQQEDSAVYLCASTSVNTGELFFGEGSRLTVL.

The V call is TRBV19, the J call TRBJ2-7, with 9 nucleotides matching TRBD2. Germline V lookup: CDR1 LNHDA, CDR2 SQIVND (reference sequence). The V and J ends lost 1 base and 3 bases, in that order; junction bases with no gene match: 4. The CDR3 totals 15 residues. CDR3 nucleotides: TGTGCCAGTAGTATAGGTGCTAGCGGGGACTACGAGCAGTACTTC. Its translation: CASSIGASGDYEQYF.

The chain uses TRBV7-3 and TRBJ2-4; D possibly uses TRBD1 or TRBD2 (6 bases each). From germline, CDR1 is SGHTA and CDR2 FQGTGA. Trimming stripped 1 base from V and 9 bases from J, with 16 bases between. This CDR3 has 15 residues. The CDR3 region is CASSLNPGAPGIQYF. DNA of the CDR3: TGTGCCAGCAGCTTAAACCCGGGGGCGCCCGGCATTCAGTACTTC.

The chain links TRBV11-2 to TRBJ2-7; 8 nucleotides align to TRBD1. Germline values: CDR1 SGHAT, CDR2 FQNNGV. The J segment lost 0 bases and the V segment lost 6 bases, leaving 7 bases of the junction unmatched. The CDR3 consists of 15 residues. Here the CDR3 reads CASRHPGGLSYEQYF. In DNA form, the CDR3 reads TGTGCCAGCAGGCACCCAGGGGGCCTCTCCTACGAGCAGTACTTC.

This clone was seen just once. V and J are TRBV5-6 and TRBJ2-7, with D unclear. The CDR3 consists of 13 residues. CDR1 and CDR2 from the germline V gene are SGHDT and YYEEEE. Trimming left V 5 bases short and J 2 bases short, with 11 bases between. This CDR3 reads CASRSAGAYEQYF. The CDR3, as DNA: TGTGCCAGCAGAAGCGCCGGAGCCTACGAGCAGTACTTC.

This clone was recorded only once. The V gene is TRBV15, the J gene TRBJ2-5, with 9 nucleotides matching TRBD2. J was trimmed by 4 bases and V by 5 bases; bases with no gene match: 8. CDR3 size: 15 residues. Germline V lookup: CDR1 LNHNV, CDR2 YYDKDF (reference sequence). The CDR3 DNA reads as TGTGCCACCAGCCACCTAGCGGGAAGCGTAGAGACCCAGTACTTC. Translation gives CATSHLAGSVETQYF.

V gene TRBV6-1 combines with J gene TRBJ2-3; D gene ambiguous. V gave up 2 bases and J gave up 0 bases, with 9 bases separating them. The CDR3 consists of 15 residues. In germline, CDR1 is MNHNS, CDR2 SASEGT. In DNA, the CDR3 is TGTGCCAGCAGTGAACAGAGCCCTAGCACAGATACGCAGTATTTT. Translation gives CASSEQSPSTDTQYF.

The J gene is TRBJ1-5, the V gene TRBV5-1; 7 bases match TRBD1. V lost 3 bases and J lost 7; bases outside the gene matches: 10. Germline CDR1 and CDR2: SGHRS and YFSETQ. The CDR3 consists of 15 residues. The CDR3 DNA reads TGCGCCAGCAGCTATACTGGCGCCAGGGGGCAGCCCCAGCATTTT. It yields the protein CASSYTGARGQPQHF.

A single count supports this clone. V usage is TRBV9 and J usage is TRBJ2-3, with D perhaps TRBD1 or TRBD2 (5 bases each). The CDR3 runs to 15 residues. Germline loops: CDR1 SGDLS, CDR2 YYNGEE. The V end was cut by 5 bases, the J end by 0 bases, with 13 bases between. CDR3 in amino acids: CASSGGRTSTDTQYF. CDR3 sequence (DNA): TGTGCCAGCAGTGGGGGAAGGACTAGCACAGATACGCAGTATTTT.

DNA of the CDR3: TGCAGTGCTAGTTGGGGGGCTGCGGGGAATCAGCCCCAGCATTTT. Translating gives CSASWGAAGNQPQHF. The rearrangement joins TRBV20-1 to TRBJ1-5; TRBD1 is a possible D gene (6 bases). The V end was cut by 3 bases, the J end by 4 bases, with 16 bases between. This CDR3 contains 15 residues. From germline, CDR1 is DFQATT and CDR2 SNEGSKA (reference sequence).

This chain joins TRBV3-1 (or the pseudogene TRBV3-2) and TRBJ2-7, with 14 bases aligning to TRBD2. The CDR3 is made up of 16 amino acids. The junction had 6 bases not matched to a gene; V was cut back by 3 bases and J by 5 bases. The V gene's germline CDR1 is LGHDT and CDR2 YNNKEL (reference sequence). This chain's CDR3 is CASSQIGTSGRNEQYF. The CDR3 region has the DNA TGTGCCAGCAGCCAGATTGGGACTAGCGGGAGAAACGAGCAGTACTTC.